This TCR beta chain is drawn from a study of cytomegalovirus exposure and HLA in healthy donors (dated by TCRdb to 2016 to 2017). About the study as a whole: A later analysis indicated that the roughly 120 validation repertoires were generated on the platform also employed for the roughly 730 repertoires of the first cohort. The study combined high-throughput TCR immunosequencing, statistical association of individual TCRs with disease status, and machine learning to predict cytomegalovirus infection status. Along with the roughly 610-subject first cohort, a separate validation cohort of over a hundred different subjects was used. The study aimed to test whether cataloging public T cell receptors could reveal signatures of past pathogen exposure.

Libraries were prepared through the immunoSEQ multiplex PCR assay. The study's own analysis went as follows. A statistical classification framework was developed to diagnose cytomegalovirus status using the catalog of TCR beta chain sequences. TCRdb took over this immuneACCESS table, retaining in-frame rearrangements with V and J assigned. Such tables are incomplete; in checked studies, under half of the missing clones stem from an unresolved V gene, and the remainder is unexplained. For V, J and clone size, that table is used; D and trimming come from the DNA. The sample table lists around 160,000 clones, about four fifths of them with a count of one. In total, the top ten clones hold about 10% of the sample. About this clone itself: Which antigen it targets is not known. Base qualities are not provided; no much larger clone lies one nucleotide away.

CDR1 is given as SGHAT and CDR2 as FQNNGV, both from the germline V gene. Relative to germline, V is 0 bases shorter and J is 2 bases shorter, with 5 bases between their ends. The CDR3, cysteine through phenylalanine, is 13 amino acids long. Solely the CDR3 DNA is kept, with 39 bases framed from the first base. The donors were included in the validation cohort of 130 or so subjects, a group kept apart from the roughly 690-subject first cohort. General findings and caveats noted by the study authors: Most TCR sequences were observed very rarely across donors, whereas some public TCRs were present in many individuals. It was suggested by the authors that the approach could potentially be generalized to other disease states and immunological phenotypes. The study gave a list of about 160 TCR beta chains associated with cytomegalovirus. A later analysis found that TCRs clustered in the first cohort also tended to co-occur in the 120 or so validation repertoires, with approximately 95% of cluster scores above 0. A few of the identified cytomegalovirus-associated TCR beta chains were confirmed in vitro to be specific for cytomegalovirus antigens. The classifier was reported to diagnose cytomegalovirus status with high specificity and sensitivity in both the original cohort and the validation cohort. A later analysis had no HLA typing for the validation cohort, so co-occurrence there was scored across all 130 or so repertoires.

The sequenced sample consisted of PBMCs. The sequence links TRBV11-2 to TRBJ2-7; no D gene call is confident. This clonotype was obtained from a man aged 25 to 45 in good health and CMV-seropositive. The CDR3 reads CASSLDGPYEQYF. In nucleotide form, the sequence is TGTGCCAGCAGCTTAGATGGGCCCTACGAGCAGTACTTC.